This T cell receptor beta chain originates from a study of blood T cell repertoires in COVID-19. Overall study: Acute-phase and convalescent COVID-19 samples originated in the United States, Italy and Spain.

Authors' data handling: Reference gene primer amplification in the assay estimated nucleated cell counts. TCRdb's table, derived via immunoSEQ multiplex PCR, lists solely in-frame clones and lacks some. V, J and clone size reflect that table, while D and trimming were determined from the DNA. Among roughly 700,000 clones listed, about 87% were seen once. Germline-derived CDR1 and CDR2 are MGHDK and SYGVNS. J lost 4 bases, V lost 1 base, and 10 bases had no gene match. This CDR3 has 17 residues. The sample was peripheral blood. The chain joins TRBV25-1 to TRBJ2-3; 8 nucleotides line up with TRBD2. The TCR sequence derives from a woman aged 18-29 years with acute or convalescent COVID-19. The CDR3 bases are TGTGCCAGCAGTGAATTTGGCTCGGGACTAGTTTCAGATACGCAGTATTTT. Encoded protein: CASSEFGSGLVSDTQYF.